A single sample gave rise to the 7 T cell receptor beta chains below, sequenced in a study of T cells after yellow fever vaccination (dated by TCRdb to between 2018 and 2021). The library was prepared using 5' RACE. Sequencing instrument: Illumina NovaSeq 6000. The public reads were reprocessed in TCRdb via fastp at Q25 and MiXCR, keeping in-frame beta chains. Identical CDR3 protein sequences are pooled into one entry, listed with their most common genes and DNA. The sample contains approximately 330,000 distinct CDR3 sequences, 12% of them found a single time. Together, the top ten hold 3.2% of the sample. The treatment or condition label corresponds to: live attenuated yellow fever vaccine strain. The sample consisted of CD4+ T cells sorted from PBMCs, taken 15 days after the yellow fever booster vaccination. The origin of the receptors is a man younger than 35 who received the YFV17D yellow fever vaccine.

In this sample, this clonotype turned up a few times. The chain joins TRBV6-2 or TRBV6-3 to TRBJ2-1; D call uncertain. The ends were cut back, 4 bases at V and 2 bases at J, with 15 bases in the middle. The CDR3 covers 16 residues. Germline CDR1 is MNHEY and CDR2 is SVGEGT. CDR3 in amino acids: CASSWLGSPPYNEQFF. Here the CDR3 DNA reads TGTGCCAGCAGTTGGCTAGGGTCTCCCCCCTACAATGAGCAGTTCTTC.

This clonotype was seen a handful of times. The CDR3 sequence: CSVEAPGLQETQYF. The CDR3 DNA sequence: TGCAGCGTTGAAGCCCCAGGGCTCCAAGAGACCCAGTACTTC. The chain has TRBV29-1 and TRBJ2-5, with a tentative D call TRBD1 (5 bases). The CDR3 has 14 amino acids. V dropped 1 base and J dropped 1 base, with 10 bases sitting between them. Germline values: CDR1 SQVTM, CDR2 ANQGSEA.

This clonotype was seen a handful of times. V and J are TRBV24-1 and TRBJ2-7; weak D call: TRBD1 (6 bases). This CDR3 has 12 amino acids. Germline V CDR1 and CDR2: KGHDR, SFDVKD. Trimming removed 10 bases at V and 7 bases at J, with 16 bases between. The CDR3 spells CATTTGSREQYF. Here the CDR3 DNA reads TGTGCCACAACTACAGGGTCAAGAGAGCAGTACTTC.

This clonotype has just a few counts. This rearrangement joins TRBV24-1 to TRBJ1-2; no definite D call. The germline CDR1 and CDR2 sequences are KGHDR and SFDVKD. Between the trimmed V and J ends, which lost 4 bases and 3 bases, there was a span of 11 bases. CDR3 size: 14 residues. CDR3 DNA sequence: TGTGCCACCAGTGAGGCAGGAGGAGACTATGGCTACACCTTC. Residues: CATSEAGGDYGYTF.

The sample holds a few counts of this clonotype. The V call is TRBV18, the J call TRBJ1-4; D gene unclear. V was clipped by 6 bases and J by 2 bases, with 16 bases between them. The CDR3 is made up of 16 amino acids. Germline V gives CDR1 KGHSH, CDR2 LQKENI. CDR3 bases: TGTGCCAGCTCCGGTCAGGTTACTACGACTAATGAAAAACTGTTTTTT. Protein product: CASSGQVTTTNEKLFF.

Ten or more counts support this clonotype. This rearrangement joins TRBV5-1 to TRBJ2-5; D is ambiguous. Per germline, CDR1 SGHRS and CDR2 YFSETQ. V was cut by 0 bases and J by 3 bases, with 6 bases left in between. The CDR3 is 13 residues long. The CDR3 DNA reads TGCGCCAGCAGCTTGGGGGCGGAAGAGACCCAGTACTTC. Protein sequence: CASSLGAEETQYF.

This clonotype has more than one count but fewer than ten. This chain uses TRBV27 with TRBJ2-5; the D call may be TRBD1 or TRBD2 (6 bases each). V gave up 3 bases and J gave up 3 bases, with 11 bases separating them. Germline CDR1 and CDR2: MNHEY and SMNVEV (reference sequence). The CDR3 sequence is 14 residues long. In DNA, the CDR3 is TGTGCCAGCAGTTTCTGGGGGGCGGAAGAGACCCAGTACTTC. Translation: CASSFWGAEETQYF.